Each of the 21 T cell receptor beta chains below was sequenced from the same sample in a study of CD8 T cells in Susac syndrome. Random hexamers were used to reverse transcribe the RNA input (roughly 0.5 to 1 ug). TCRdb reprocessed the immunoSEQ multiplex PCR reads with MiXCR, giving one entry per CDR3 protein. The data contain about 250,000 distinct CDR3 sequences, around 93% of them singletons. What was sequenced was CD4+ T cells from PBMCs. Receptor source: a human donor with multiple sclerosis.

The chain is built from TRBV7-2 and TRBJ2-1, with TRBD1 matching over 7 bases. Germline CDR1 reads SGHTA; CDR2 reads FQGNSA. Trimming removed 1 base from V and 3 bases from J; junction bases left unmatched: 9. The CDR3 extends over 17 amino acids. CDR3 bases: TGTGCCAGCAGCTTAGGACTGGGACAGCCGAGCTACAATGAGCAGTTCTTC. It is translated as CASSLGLGQPSYNEQFF.

This clonotype was seen more than once but under ten times. A read error may account for a junction end that differs from germline. The V call is TRBV5-1, the J call TRBJ1-1, with a weak D call TRBD1 (5 bases). Germline V gives CDR1 SGHRS, CDR2 YFSETQ. The CDR3 consists of 14 residues. The DNA of the CDR3 is TGTGCCAGCAGCTCAGGCCAGGGGAACACTGAAGCTTTCTTT. It translates to CASSSGQGNTEAFF.

The chain has TRBV9 and TRBJ2-5; D possibly corresponds to TRBD2 (5 bases). The CDR3 extends over 14 amino acids. The germline gives CDR1 SGDLS, CDR2 YYNGEE. The V end lost 0 bases, the J end lost 5 bases, and 11 bases lay between the germline ends. CDR3 bases: TGTGCCAGCAGCGTAGGGACTCTGTTGGAGACCCAGTACTTC. It encodes CASSVGTLLETQYF. Drawing the rest from reference TRBV9 and TRBJ2-5, the complete variable domain is DSGVTQTPKHLITATGQRVTLRCSPRSGDLSVYWYQQSLDQGLQFLIQYYNGEERAKGNILERFSAQQFPDLHSELNLSSLELGDSALYFCASSVGTLLETQYFGPGTRLLVL.

This chain connects TRBV9 to TRBJ2-2; 7 nucleotides align to TRBD1. This CDR3 is built from 14 residues. Germline CDR1 reads SGDLS; CDR2 reads YYNGEE. V was pared by 6 bases and J by 0 bases, with 2 bases of the junction left unmatched. The chain's CDR3 is CASKGQPNTGELFF. The CDR3 DNA sequence: TGTGCCAGCAAGGGACAGCCGAACACCGGGGAGCTGTTTTTT.

The rearrangement joins TRBV7-9 to TRBJ1-4; 10 bases agree with TRBD1. CDR1 and CDR2 (germline): SEHNR, FQNEAQ (reference sequence). The CDR3 spans 17 residues. The V and J ends lost 5 bases and 8 bases, in that order; junction bases with no gene match: 14. The CDR3 region has the DNA TGTGCCAGCAGCCCGCGTCCGTTGGGACAGGGGTGGGAAAAACTGTTTTTT. This encodes CASSPRPLGQGWEKLFF.

CDR3 sequence: CATSERQGLQETQYF. Here the CDR3 DNA reads TGTGCCACCAGTGAACGACAGGGCCTCCAAGAGACCCAGTACTTC. The chain recombines TRBV24-1 with TRBJ2-5, with 7 bases that match TRBD1. The germline V gene has CDR1 KGHDR and CDR2 SFDVKD. V lost 4 bases to trimming and J lost 1 base; unmatched junction nucleotides: 5. The CDR3 is 15 amino acids.

The chain joins TRBV3-1 to TRBJ2-7; 13 bases are shared with TRBD2. The germline V gene has CDR1 LGHDT and CDR2 YNNKEL (reference sequence). CDR3 length: 18 amino acids. V gave up 4 bases and J gave up 2 bases; unmatched junction bases: 11. Here the CDR3 reads CASSPQPGLAGRPYEQYF. The CDR3 DNA sequence: TGTGCCAGCAGCCCTCAACCGGGACTAGCGGGGCGACCCTACGAGCAGTACTTC.

Here the CDR3 reads CASSLVGPGSTEAFF. The CDR3 nucleotides are TGTGCCAGCAGCTTAGTAGGGCCAGGATCGACTGAAGCTTTCTTT. This chain connects TRBV7-6 to TRBJ1-1, with D unresolved. Trimming took off 1 base at V and 5 bases at J, with 14 bases between the two ends. Germline CDR1 and CDR2: SGHVS and FNYEAQ. This CDR3 contains 15 residues.

The genes are TRBV7-9 and TRBJ2-2; TRBD1 is a possible D gene (6 bases). The V end lost 3 bases, the J end lost 4 bases, and 18 bases lay between the germline ends. CDR3 length: 17 residues. From germline, CDR1 is SEHNR and CDR2 FQNEAQ (reference sequence). CDR3 region: CASSFSWDMLITGELFF. CDR3 nucleotides: TGTGCCAGCAGCTTTTCTTGGGACATGTTAATCACCGGGGAGCTGTTTTTT.

The chain joins TRBV18 to TRBJ1-2, with 10 positions matching TRBD1. The CDR3 has 15 amino acids. The trim removed 3 bases at V and 1 base at J, leaving 2 bases unmatched. Germline CDR1 KGHSH, CDR2 LQKENI. CDR3 amino acids: CASSPGTGDNYGYTF. CDR3 sequence (DNA): TGTGCCAGCTCACCCGGGACAGGGGATAACTATGGCTACACCTTC. Using reference TRBV18 and TRBJ1-2 for the parts outside the CDR3, the full variable domain is NAGVMQNPRHLVRRRGQEARLRCSPMKGHSHVYWYRQLPEEGLKFMVYLQKENIIDESGMPKERFSAEFPKEGPSILRIQQVVRGDSAAYFCASSPGTGDNYGYTFGSGTRLTVV.

The chain combines TRBV5-1 with TRBJ2-4; D is uncertain. This CDR3 comprises 13 residues. The germline gives CDR1 SGHRS, CDR2 YFSETQ. The ends were cut back, 2 bases at V and 3 bases at J, with 6 bases in the middle. The CDR3 region has the DNA TGCGCCAGCAGCTTAGTAGACAAAAACATTCAGTACTTC. This sequence encodes CASSLVDKNIQYF.

Points on this clonotype: A read error may account for a junction end that differs from germline. The chain employs TRBV14 and TRBJ2-1, with D unresolved. CDR1 SGHDN and CDR2 FVKESK come from the germline V gene. This CDR3 region has 12 residues. CDR3 in DNA: TGTGCCAGCAGCCAAGGTTGGAACAGCCCTACCTTC. Translation: CASSQGWNSPTF.

The CDR3 DNA follows: TGCAGCGTCCAATCGACAGGGTCGGGCTCATCCCTCCACTTT. Its protein product is CSVQSTGSGSSLHF. The chain joins TRBV29-1 to TRBJ1-6, with TRBD1 identical over 7 bases. Germline trimming cut 6 bases from V and 14 bases from J; bases unmatched to any gene: 16. CDR1 SQVTM and CDR2 ANQGSEA come from the germline V gene. CDR3 size: 14 residues. Full variable domain (missing parts from reference TRBV29-1 and TRBJ1-6): SAVISQKPSRDICQRGTSLTIQCQVDSQVTMMFWYRQQPGQSLTLIATANQGSEATYESGFVIDKFPISRPNLTFSTLTVSNMSPEDSSIYLCSVQSTGSGSSLHFGNGTRLTVT.

In nucleotides, the CDR3 is TGCAGCGTAGGGGCAGGGGCTTTTGGGACTGAAGCTTTCTTT. It yields the protein CSVGAGAFGTEAFF. The chain uses TRBV29-1 and TRBJ1-1, with D perhaps TRBD1 (6 bases). Germline V lookup: CDR1 SQVTM, CDR2 ANQGSEA. V lost 6 bases and J 5 bases, leaving 19 bases between the germline ends. CDR3 length: 14 residues.

The chain employs TRBV9 and TRBJ2-3, with 11 bases matching TRBD2. The CDR3 consists of 17 residues. Trimming cost V 3 bases and J 5 bases; bases outside gene matches: 11. Germline loops: CDR1 SGDLS, CDR2 YYNGEE. The CDR3 DNA sequence: TGTGCCAGCAGCGAGTCCTTTAGCGGGAGGGCGGGAGATACGCAGTATTTT. It codes for CASSESFSGRAGDTQYF.

This clonotype was detected only once. The chain employs TRBV5-1 and TRBJ2-1; TRBD1 matches at 7 bases. Trimming at V came to 1 base and at J to 7 bases, leaving 5 bases not matched to a gene. CDR3 length equals 14 residues. The germline V gene has CDR1 SGHRS and CDR2 YFSETQ. The CDR3 DNA follows: TGCGCCAGCAGCTTGAACTCCAGGGGGAATGAGCAGTTCTTC. Encoded protein: CASSLNSRGNEQFF.

V and J are TRBV12-3 or TRBV12-4 and TRBJ2-4; TRBD1 or TRBD2 may be the D gene (6 bases each). The CDR3 contains 13 residues. The germline V and J ends were trimmed by 4 bases and 12 bases, with 16 bases remaining between them. CDR3 DNA: TGTGCCAGCAGTTCCGGGATTACGGGGGCTCAGTACTTC. The encoded protein is CASSSGITGAQYF.

This chain joins TRBV29-1 and TRBJ2-7; a weak D match, TRBD2 (6 bases). Germline V lookup: CDR1 SQVTM, CDR2 ANQGSEA. There are 13 residues in the CDR3. Deletions cut 3 bases from V and 5 bases from J, with 14 bases between. CDR3 amino acids: CSVDKEGGDEQYF. CDR3 in DNA: TGCAGCGTTGACAAGGAGGGCGGTGACGAGCAGTACTTC.

The chain has TRBV2 and TRBJ2-7; D ambiguous. Germline V gene sequence: CDR1 SNHLY, CDR2 FYNNEI. The length of the CDR3 is 13 residues. Trimming pared 8 bases from V and 0 bases from J, leaving 11 bases between. CDR3 bases: TGTGCCAGCGGGCACGGCCCCTCCTACGAGCAGTACTTC. It codes for CASGHGPSYEQYF.

The chain employs TRBV29-1 and TRBJ2-3, with a possible D match to TRBD2 (7 bases). The CDR3 is 16 amino acids. V dropped 1 base and J dropped 1 base, with 15 bases sitting between them. Germline values: CDR1 SQVTM, CDR2 ANQGSEA. For the CDR3, the DNA is TGCAGCGTTGAAGGGGATCGGGGGGCCCGCACAGATACGCAGTATTTT. It yields the protein CSVEGDRGARTDTQYF.

This clonotype was recorded only once. The chain is built from TRBV12-3 or TRBV12-4 and TRBJ2-7; possibly TRBD1 for D (6 bases). V dropped 6 bases and J dropped 4 bases, with 13 bases sitting between them. CDR3 length: 13 amino acids. The CDR3 sequence: CASSPGTPYEQYF. Here the CDR3 DNA reads TGTGCCAGCAGCCCCGGGACACCTTACGAGCAGTACTTC.